Below, 28 T cell receptor beta chains from the same sample are listed, as sequenced in a study of OX40 agonist ivuxolimab in advanced cancers. The assay was immunoSEQ multiplex PCR, and TCRdb's table has in-frame clones only and misses some. The data show roughly 24,000 clones, roughly 73% seen once. The sample was CD4+ or CD8+ T cells sorted from blood, taken in a trial of the OX40 agonist ivuxolimab. The receptors were sampled from an adult with an advanced solid tumor such as melanoma, head and neck, liver or kidney cancer.

V gene TRBV6-6 combines with J gene TRBJ1-1, with D possibly being TRBD1 (6 bases). CDR1 is MNHNY, CDR2 SVGAGI, per germline (reference sequence). The CDR3 covers 13 residues. Trimming pared 2 bases from V and 5 bases from J, leaving 9 bases between. CDR3 residues: CASSYGQPTEAFF. Here the CDR3 DNA reads TGTGCCAGCAGTTACGGACAGCCGACTGAAGCTTTCTTT.

This clone rates as medium-sized. The V call is TRBV4-2, the J call TRBJ2-7, with D maybe TRBD2 (6 bases). This CDR3 has 16 residues. Germline V gene data show CDR1 as LGHNA and CDR2 as YNFKEQ. Trimming cost V 4 bases and J 0 bases, with 16 bases left between them. CDR3 nucleotides: TGTGCCAGCAGCCCTGAAACGGGACTTAACTCCTACGAGCAGTACTTC. Protein product: CASSPETGLNSYEQYF.

J is TRBJ1-5 and V is TRBV6-5; D possibly corresponds to TRBD1 (6 bases). The length of the CDR3 is 14 residues. Germline CDR1 MNHEY, CDR2 SVGAGI. Trimming took 6 bases from V and 4 from J, leaving 13 bases between them. In nucleotides, the CDR3 is TGTGCCAGCAGCCCGGACAGCGAAAATCAGCCCCAGCATTTT. This encodes CASSPDSENQPQHF.

V usage is TRBV4-1 and J usage is TRBJ2-7, with D uncertain. V was cut by 3 bases and J by 0 bases, with 9 bases left in between. CDR1 MGHRA and CDR2 YSYEKL come from the germline V gene. The CDR3 totals 14 residues. The CDR3 is CASSHPPPSYEQYF. CDR3 nucleotide sequence: TGCGCCAGCAGCCACCCTCCTCCCTCCTACGAGCAGTACTTC.

The chain is built from TRBV6-1 and TRBJ2-6, with D perhaps being TRBD1 or TRBD2 (7 bases each). Germline lookup yields CDR1 MNHNS and CDR2 SASEGT. Trimming left V 9 bases short and J 1 base short, with 13 bases between. CDR3 size: 15 residues. CDR3 DNA sequence: TGTGCCAGGGGGGGGACAGATTCTGGGGCCAACGTCCTGACTTTC. This encodes CARGGTDSGANVLTF.

The CDR3 sequence is CASVPFSGPDTQYF. The DNA of the CDR3 is TGTGCCAGCGTACCTTTCTCAGGGCCAGATACGCAGTATTTT. V gene TRBV28 combines with J gene TRBJ2-3; tentatively, D is TRBD1 (5 bases). The CDR3 consists of 14 residues. Trimming pared 8 bases from V and 4 bases from J, leaving 16 bases between. Germline V gene data show CDR1 as MDHEN and CDR2 as SYDVKM.

The chain links TRBV27 to TRBJ1-2; TRBD1 matches at 7 bases. This CDR3 is 15 amino acids long. Germline V lookup: CDR1 MNHEY, CDR2 SMNVEV (reference sequence). The ends lost 5 bases at V and 4 bases at J; junction bases unmatched: 10. CDR3 coding DNA: TGTGCCAGCAGTATAACAGGGGCCGCCAGCTATGGCTACACCTTC. It specifies CASSITGAASYGYTF.

The rearrangement uses TRBV7-8 and TRBJ2-7; 9 nucleotides agree with TRBD1. The CDR3 spans 13 residues. V shed 5 bases and J 4 bases; nucleotides not matched to a gene: 3. Looked up from germline, CDR1 is SGHVS and CDR2 is FQNEAQ. The CDR3 loop is CASSLDRGYEQYF. As DNA, the CDR3 is TGTGCCAGCAGCCTGGACAGGGGTTACGAGCAGTACTTC.

The CDR3 coding sequence is TGTGCCAGCAGCGAAGGGACAGTGAACATTCAGTACTTC. Its protein is CASSEGTVNIQYF. The gene calls are TRBV7-6 and TRBJ2-4, with 7 bases matching TRBD1. The V gene end was trimmed by 5 bases and the J gene end by 7 bases; junction bases not matched to a gene: 5. This CDR3 spans 13 amino acids. CDR1 and CDR2 from the germline V gene are SGHVS and FNYEAQ.

The chain has TRBV21-1 and TRBJ2-7; the D call TRBD1 from the table was never checked on the DNA. TRBV21-1 counts as a pseudogene. The CDR3 is made up of 14 amino acids. The CDR3, as DNA: TGTGCCAGCACCAACAGCCAGGAAGGTTACGAGCAGTACTTC. Its protein is CASTNSQEGYEQYF.

V usage is TRBV5-1 and J usage is TRBJ2-7; weak D call: TRBD2 (6 bases). V was shortened by 1 base and J by 2 bases, with 10 bases between the two germline ends. Germline V CDR1 and CDR2: SGHRS, YFSETQ. The CDR3 has 14 residues. CDR3 nucleotides: TGCGCCAGCAGCTTGTGGCCGGGGGCCTACGAGCAGTACTTC. It encodes CASSLWPGAYEQYF.

This clone was counted between two and nine times. The chain uses TRBV14 and TRBJ2-5; D is unclear. From germline, CDR1 is SGHDN and CDR2 FVKESK. This CDR3 has 16 amino acids. Trimming cost V 6 bases and J 0 bases, with 17 bases left between them. This chain's CDR3 is CASSLLGLRYQETQYF. CDR3 in DNA: TGTGCCAGCAGTCTGCTCGGTCTGAGGTACCAAGAGACCCAGTACTTC. The full variable domain, completed using reference TRBV14 and TRBJ2-5, is EAGVTQFPSHSVIEKGQTVTLRCDPISGHDNLYWYRRVMGKEIKFLLHFVKESKQDESGMPNNRFLAERTGGTYSTLKVQPAELEDSGVYFCASSLLGLRYQETQYFGPGTRLLVL.

In DNA, the CDR3 is TGTGCCAGTAGTATAAGAGAGGGGGCCACTGAAGCTTTCTTT. The encoded protein is CASSIREGATEAFF. The chain uses TRBV19 and TRBJ1-1; TRBD1 matches 7 bases. Trimming at V came to 2 bases and at J to 4 bases, leaving 4 bases not matched to a gene. This CDR3 has 14 residues. CDR1 is LNHDA, CDR2 SQIVND, per germline (reference sequence).

This chain joins TRBV2 and TRBJ2-3, with no clear D. The CDR3 consists of 11 residues. From germline, CDR1 is SNHLY and CDR2 FYNNEI. Trimming pared 9 bases from V and 0 bases from J, leaving 4 bases between. The CDR3 loop is CARLSTDTQYF. CDR3 DNA sequence: TGTGCCAGGCTGAGCACAGATACGCAGTATTTT. Using reference TRBV2 and TRBJ2-3 for the parts outside the CDR3, the full variable domain is EPEVTQTPSHQVTQMGQEVILRCVPISNHLYFYWYRQILGQKVEFLVSFYNNEISEKSEIFDDQFSVERPDGSNFTLKIRSTKLEDSAMYFCARLSTDTQYFGPGTRLTVL.

Only one count was recorded for this clone. This chain links TRBV9 with TRBJ2-2; D is undetermined. V was pared by 6 bases and J by 8 bases, with 11 bases between. The CDR3 covers 12 residues. In germline, CDR1 is SGDLS, CDR2 YYNGEE. Here the CDR3 DNA reads TGTGCCAGCACCGCGGTGACAGGGGAGCTGTTTTTT. Protein: CASTAVTGELFF.

This clone was picked up one time. The genes are TRBV6-5 and TRBJ2-7, with D possibly TRBD1 on 6 matching bases. CDR3 length: 11 residues. The V and J ends lost 7 bases and 4 bases respectively, with 8 bases between them. Germline CDR1 MNHEY, CDR2 SVGAGI. The CDR3 region has the DNA TGTGCCAGCATGGGGGCTTACGAGCAGTACTTC. It translates to CASMGAYEQYF.

The rearrangement uses TRBV6-4 and TRBJ2-7; TRBD2 might be the D (5 bases). V lost 3 bases and J 0 bases, leaving 12 bases between the germline ends. The CDR3 runs 15 residues. Germline-derived CDR1 and CDR2 are MRHNA and SNTAGT. The CDR3 coding sequence is TGTGCCAGCAGTGAGGGAGAAGGAAGCTCCTACGAGCAGTACTTC. This codes for CASSEGEGSSYEQYF.

V is TRBV7-9 and J is TRBJ2-7; 11 nucleotides match TRBD1. Looked up from germline, CDR1 is SEHNR and CDR2 is FQNEAQ (reference sequence). V gave up 5 bases and J gave up 7 bases; unmatched junction bases: 7. The CDR3 covers 14 residues. The CDR3 bases are TGTGCCAGCAGCCAGAGGACAGGGGGCACGGAGCAGTACTTC. Translating gives CASSQRTGGTEQYF.

The V call is TRBV11-2, the J call TRBJ2-6; either TRBD1 or TRBD2 may supply D (7 bases each). Between the trimmed V and J ends, which lost 5 bases and 0 bases, there was a span of 20 bases. Germline lookup yields CDR1 SGHAT and CDR2 FQNNGV. The CDR3 has 19 amino acids. The CDR3 protein is CASSPGGRVTNSGANVLTF. Written as DNA, the CDR3 is TGTGCCAGCAGCCCAGGGGGGAGGGTTACTAACTCTGGGGCCAACGTCCTGACTTTC.

The V and J genes are TRBV5-1 and TRBJ2-5; tentative D call: TRBD1 (6 bases). The J call is doubtful: the DNA matches TRBJ2-7 better. CDR3 length: 13 amino acids. Germline-derived CDR1 and CDR2 are SGHRS and YFSETQ. The CDR3 loop reads CASSLEDSYEQYF. CDR3 in DNA: TGCGCCAGCAGCTTGGAGGACAGCTACGAGCAGTACTTC.

CDR3 in amino acids: CASSSYPPTGLNQPQHF. The CDR3, as DNA: TGTGCCAGCAGCTCTTACCCCCCGACAGGGTTGAATCAGCCCCAGCATTTT. This chain uses TRBV7-9 with TRBJ1-5, with TRBD1 identical over 7 bases. The CDR3 is 17 residues long. Germline V gives CDR1 SEHNR, CDR2 FQNEAQ (reference sequence). Germline trimming cut 4 bases from V and 4 bases from J; bases unmatched to any gene: 13. Full variable domain (remainder filled in from reference TRBV7-9 and TRBJ1-5): DTGVSQNPRHKITKRGQNVTFRCDPISEHNRLYWYRQTLGQGPEFLTYFQNEAQLEKSRLLSDRFSAERPKGSFSTLEIQRTEQGDSAMYLCASSSYPPTGLNQPQHFGDGTRLSIL.

This sequence joins TRBV11-1 and TRBJ1-5, with D unclear. CDR1 and CDR2 from the germline V gene are SGHAT and FQDESV (reference sequence). V was shortened by 2 bases and J by 10 bases, with 9 bases between the two germline ends. The CDR3 covers 12 residues. The CDR3 is CASSLNWGPQHF. In DNA, the CDR3 is TGTGCCAGCAGCTTAAATTGGGGACCCCAGCATTTT.

This clone has just a few counts. CDR3 amino acids: CASSSTPDAGNTIYF. The CDR3 DNA reads TGTGCCAGCAGCTCGACCCCGGACGCTGGAAACACCATATATTTT. The chain employs TRBV7-8 and TRBJ1-3; D is ambiguous. Germline V gene lookup returns CDR1 SGHVS and CDR2 FQNEAQ. V lost 4 bases and J lost 2, with 12 bases in between. This CDR3 is 15 amino acids long.

The chain combines TRBV4-1 with TRBJ1-4; D is unresolved. The CDR3 runs to 16 residues. Trimming took 0 bases from V and 0 from J, leaving 8 bases between them. Per germline, CDR1 MGHRA and CDR2 YSYEKL. The CDR3 loop reads CASSQDLAATNEKLFF. DNA of the CDR3: TGCGCCAGCAGCCAAGATCTCGCAGCAACTAATGAAAAACTGTTTTTT.

This clone was detected once. The chain recombines TRBV7-3 with TRBJ1-1; tentatively, D is TRBD1 (6 bases). This CDR3 has 14 amino acids. Germline CDR1 reads SGHTA; CDR2 reads FQGTGA. V lost 2 bases and J lost 5, with 12 bases in between. CDR3 DNA sequence: TGTGCCAGCAGCTTAGCGGGGGCGCGAACTGAAGCTTTCTTT. Amino acid sequence: CASSLAGARTEAFF.

This clone was seen only once. This chain joins TRBV27 and TRBJ2-3; 9 bases line up with TRBD2. The V gene's germline CDR1 is MNHEY and CDR2 SMNVEV (reference sequence). The CDR3 runs to 18 residues. J gave up 4 bases and V 5 bases, and 16 bases lay outside the gene matches. CDR3 sequence reads: CASSPTAGGLPRADTQYF. Written as DNA, the CDR3 is TGTGCCAGCAGTCCGACAGCGGGGGGACTCCCGAGGGCAGATACGCAGTATTTT.

The chain carries TRBV9 and TRBJ1-2, with 10 bases aligning to TRBD1. Per the germline V gene, CDR1 is SGDLS and CDR2 is YYNGEE. V lost 3 bases to trimming and J lost 3 bases; unmatched junction nucleotides: 8. The CDR3 covers 16 residues. The CDR3 spells CASSGYRTGGDYGYTF. The CDR3 region has the DNA TGTGCCAGCAGCGGGTACCGGACAGGGGGGGACTATGGCTACACCTTC.

The CDR3 is CASSPNSQEAFF. The CDR3 DNA is TGTGCCAGCTCTCCCAACTCCCAGGAAGCTTTCTTT. This rearrangement joins TRBV18 to TRBJ1-1; D gene uncertain. Looked up from germline, CDR1 is KGHSH and CDR2 is LQKENI. The CDR3 contains 12 residues. Trimming removed 6 bases at V and 8 bases at J, with 13 bases between.